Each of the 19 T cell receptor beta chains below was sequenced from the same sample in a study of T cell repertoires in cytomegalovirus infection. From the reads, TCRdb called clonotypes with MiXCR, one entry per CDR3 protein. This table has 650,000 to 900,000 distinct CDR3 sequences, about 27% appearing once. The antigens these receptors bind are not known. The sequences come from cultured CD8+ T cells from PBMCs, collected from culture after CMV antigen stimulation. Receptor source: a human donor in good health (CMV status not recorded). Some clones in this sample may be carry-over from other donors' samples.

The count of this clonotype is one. For the CDR3, the DNA is TGTGCCAGCAGCTGGAAACGCACCGGGGAGCTGTTTTTT. Amino acids: CASSWKRTGELFF. The chain carries TRBV27 and TRBJ2-2; no reliable D call. V was clipped by 6 bases and J by 4 bases, with 9 bases between them. This CDR3 is 13 amino acids long. Germline assignment: CDR1 MNHEY and CDR2 SMNVEV (reference sequence).

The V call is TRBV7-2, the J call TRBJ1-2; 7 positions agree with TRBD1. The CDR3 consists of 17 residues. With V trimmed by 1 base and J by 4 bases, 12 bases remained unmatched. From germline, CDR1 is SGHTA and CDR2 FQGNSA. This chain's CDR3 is CASSLGRGQHVGYGYTF. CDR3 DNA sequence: TGTGCCAGCAGCTTAGGTCGGGGACAGCACGTAGGCTATGGCTACACCTTC.

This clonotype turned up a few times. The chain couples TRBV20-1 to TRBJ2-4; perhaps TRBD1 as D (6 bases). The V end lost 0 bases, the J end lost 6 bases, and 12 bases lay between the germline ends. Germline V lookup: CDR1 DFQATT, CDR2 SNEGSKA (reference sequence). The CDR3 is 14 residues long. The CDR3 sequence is CSARDLVRGNIQYF. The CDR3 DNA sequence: TGCAGTGCTAGAGATCTGGTCAGGGGAAACATTCAGTACTTC.

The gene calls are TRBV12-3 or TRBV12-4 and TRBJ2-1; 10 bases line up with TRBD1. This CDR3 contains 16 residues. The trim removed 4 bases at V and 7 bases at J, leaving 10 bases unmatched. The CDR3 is CASSSIRDRGSNEQFF. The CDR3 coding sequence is TGTGCCAGCAGTTCAATCCGGGACAGGGGAAGTAATGAGCAGTTCTTC.

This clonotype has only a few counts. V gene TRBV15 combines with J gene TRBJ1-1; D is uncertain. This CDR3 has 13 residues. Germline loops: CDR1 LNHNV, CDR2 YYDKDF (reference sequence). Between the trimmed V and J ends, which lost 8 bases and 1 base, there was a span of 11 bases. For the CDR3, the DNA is TGTGCCACCCATGGAGGTCCGAACACTGAAGCTTTCTTT. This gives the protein CATHGGPNTEAFF.

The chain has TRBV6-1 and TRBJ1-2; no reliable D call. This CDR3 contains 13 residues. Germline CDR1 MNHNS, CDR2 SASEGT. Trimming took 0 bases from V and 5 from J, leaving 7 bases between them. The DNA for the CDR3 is TGTGCCAGCAGTGAAGCGAAGAGATATGGCTACACCTTC. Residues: CASSEAKRYGYTF.

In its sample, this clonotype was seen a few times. The DNA for the CDR3 is TGTGCCAGCAGCTTCTCGGGGGGGAACTTCTATGGCTACACCTTC. Amino acids: CASSFSGGNFYGYTF. V is TRBV6-5 and J is TRBJ1-2, with D perhaps TRBD1 (5 bases). CDR3 length: 15 amino acids. CDR1 and CDR2 from the germline V gene are MNHEY and SVGAGI. Trimming pared 6 bases from V and 4 bases from J, leaving 18 bases between.

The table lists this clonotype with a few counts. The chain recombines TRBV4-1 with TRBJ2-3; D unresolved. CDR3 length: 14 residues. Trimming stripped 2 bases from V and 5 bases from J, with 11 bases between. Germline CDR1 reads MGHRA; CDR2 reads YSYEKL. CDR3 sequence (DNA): TGCGCCAGCAGCCAAACCATAGTCCAAGATACGCAGTATTTT. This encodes CASSQTIVQDTQYF.

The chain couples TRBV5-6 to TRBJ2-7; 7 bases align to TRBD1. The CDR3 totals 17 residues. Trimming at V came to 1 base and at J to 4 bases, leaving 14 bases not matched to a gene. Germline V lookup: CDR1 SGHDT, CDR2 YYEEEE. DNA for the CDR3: TGTGCCAGCAGCTTGTCCCCGATTATGGACAGGATGTACGAGCAGTACTTC. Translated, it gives CASSLSPIMDRMYEQYF.

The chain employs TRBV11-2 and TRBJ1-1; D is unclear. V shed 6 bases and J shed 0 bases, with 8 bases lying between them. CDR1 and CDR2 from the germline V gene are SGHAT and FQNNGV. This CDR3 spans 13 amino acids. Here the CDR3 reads CASREGLNTEAFF. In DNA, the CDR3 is TGTGCCAGCAGGGAGGGCTTGAACACTGAAGCTTTCTTT.

The CDR3 DNA reads as TGCGCCAGCAGCTCCGGGACAGGGGACCAAGAGACCCAGTACTTC. This codes for CASSSGTGDQETQYF. This rearrangement joins TRBV10-1 to TRBJ2-5; 10 bases fit TRBD1. J was trimmed by 0 bases and V by 6 bases; bases with no gene match: 4. This CDR3 spans 15 amino acids. Germline lookup yields CDR1 WNHNN and CDR2 SYGVQD (reference sequence).

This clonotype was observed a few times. The CDR3 loop is CASTSPLILNTGELFF. The CDR3 DNA sequence: TGTGCCAGCACTTCACCGCTTATCCTAAACACCGGGGAGCTGTTTTTT. The rearrangement links TRBV28 to TRBJ2-2; D call uncertain. This CDR3 has 16 amino acids. In germline, CDR1 is MDHEN, CDR2 SYDVKM. V dropped 7 bases and J dropped 2 bases, with 17 bases sitting between them.

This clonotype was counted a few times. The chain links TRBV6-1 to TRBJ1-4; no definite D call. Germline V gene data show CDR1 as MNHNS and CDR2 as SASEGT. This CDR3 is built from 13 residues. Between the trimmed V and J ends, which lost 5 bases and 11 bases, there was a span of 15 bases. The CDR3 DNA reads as TGTGCCAGCAGTTTCCTAGAGGAGAAGAAACTGTTTTTT. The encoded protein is CASSFLEEKKLFF.

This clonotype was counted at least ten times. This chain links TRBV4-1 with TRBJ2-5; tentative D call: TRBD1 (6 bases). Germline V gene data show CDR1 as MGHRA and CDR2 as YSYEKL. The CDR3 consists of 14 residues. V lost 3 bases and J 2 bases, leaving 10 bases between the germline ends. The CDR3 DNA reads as TGCGCCAGCAGCCAGGTGGACAGTCAAGAGACCCAGTACTTC. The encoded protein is CASSQVDSQETQYF.

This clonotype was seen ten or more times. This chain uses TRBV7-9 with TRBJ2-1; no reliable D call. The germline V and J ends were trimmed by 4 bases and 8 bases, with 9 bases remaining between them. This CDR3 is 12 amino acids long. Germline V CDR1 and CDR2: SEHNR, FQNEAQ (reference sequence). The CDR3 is CASSSTWDEQFF. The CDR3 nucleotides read TGTGCCAGCAGCTCCACATGGGATGAGCAGTTCTTC.

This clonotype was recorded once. The CDR3 protein is CAISEFDRNSNQPQHF. The DNA for the CDR3 is TGTGCCATCAGTGAGTTCGACAGGAATAGCAATCAGCCCCAGCATTTT. The gene calls are TRBV10-3 and TRBJ1-5, with D possibly matching TRBD1 (6 bases). The CDR3 has 16 residues. V was pared by 1 base and J by 0 bases, with 10 bases between. Per the germline V gene, CDR1 is ENHRY and CDR2 is SYGVKD.

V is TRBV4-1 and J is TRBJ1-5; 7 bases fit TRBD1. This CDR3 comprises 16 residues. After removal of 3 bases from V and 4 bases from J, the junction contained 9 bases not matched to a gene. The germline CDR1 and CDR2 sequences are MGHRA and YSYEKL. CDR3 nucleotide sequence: TGCGCCAGCAGCCAGGCCGACAGGGCCGGGAATCAGCCCCAGCATTTT. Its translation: CASSQADRAGNQPQHF.

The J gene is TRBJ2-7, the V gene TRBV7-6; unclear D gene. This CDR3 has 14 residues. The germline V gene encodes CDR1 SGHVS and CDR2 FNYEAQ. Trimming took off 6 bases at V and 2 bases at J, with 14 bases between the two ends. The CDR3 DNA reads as TGTGCCAGCAGTTTCCACCCAGCAGCCTACGAGCAGTACTTC. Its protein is CASSFHPAAYEQYF.

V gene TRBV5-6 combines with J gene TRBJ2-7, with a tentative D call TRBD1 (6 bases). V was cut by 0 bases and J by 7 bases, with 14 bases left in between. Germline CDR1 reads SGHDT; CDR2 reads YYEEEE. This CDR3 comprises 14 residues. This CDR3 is CASSLGGQPREQYF. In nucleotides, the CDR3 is TGTGCCAGCAGCTTGGGGGGGCAGCCGCGGGAGCAGTACTTC.